This T cell receptor beta chain came from a study of T cell responses to AZD1222 COVID-19 vaccine. Study-wide background: It was second doses at about 4 or about 12 weeks that were pooled.

Assay used: immunoSEQ multiplex PCR; TCRdb lists only in-frame clones, some missing. Here the sample spans about 150,000 clones, just over 90% being singletons. This CDR3 region has 13 residues. Germline CDR1 MNHEY, CDR2 SVGAGI. The V gene lost 6 bases and the J gene lost 2 bases, with 10 bases spanning the gap. The sequencing here drew on peripheral blood, taken on day 0 of AZD1222 vaccination. The receptor comes from an adult in good health. V usage is TRBV6-5 and J usage is TRBJ2-5; D is uncertain. CDR3: CASRTPGQETQYF. Written as DNA, the CDR3 is TGTGCCAGCAGGACTCCAGGTCAAGAGACCCAGTACTTC.